One sample yielded the 10 T cell receptor beta chains listed below, sequenced in a study of cytotoxic CD8 clonotypes in ibrutinib-treated CLL. The method was immunoSEQ multiplex PCR; TCRdb's version includes in-frame clones alone and lacks a portion of them. The repertoire holds around 97,000 clones, with approximately 78% as singletons. The sequenced sample was PBMCs, obtained after 12 months of ibrutinib treatment. The receptors stem from a human donor with chronic lymphocytic leukemia.

This clone showed up just once. Written as DNA, the CDR3 is TGTGCCATCAGTCAGAGCGGGGGGAACACAGATACGCAGTATTTT. The encoded protein is CAISQSGGNTDTQYF. V and J are TRBV10-3 and TRBJ2-3; 9 bases align to TRBD2. With V trimmed by 5 bases and J by 2 bases, 5 bases remained unmatched. Germline values: CDR1 ENHRY, CDR2 SYGVKD. The CDR3 loop spans 15 amino acids.

V and J are TRBV30 and TRBJ2-2, with D perhaps being TRBD1 or TRBD2 (5 bases each). CDR1 and CDR2 from the germline V gene are GTSNPN and SVGIG (reference sequence). With 3 bases removed from V and 1 base from J, the gap between germline ends came to 9 bases. This CDR3 contains 14 residues. This CDR3 reads CAWRGPKNTGELFF. CDR3 nucleotides: TGTGCCTGGAGGGGACCTAAGAACACCGGGGAGCTGTTTTTT.

The rearrangement uses TRBV27 and TRBJ2-7, with D unclear. Germline CDR1 reads MNHEY; CDR2 reads SMNVEV (reference sequence). This CDR3 contains 15 residues. Trimming stripped 2 bases from V and 3 bases from J, with 14 bases between. The CDR3 DNA follows: TGTGCCAGCAGTTTACGGTCAGTAGACCTCTACGAGCAGTACTTC. Residues: CASSLRSVDLYEQYF.

There are many counts of this clone. The rearrangement uses TRBV28 and TRBJ1-1; a possible D gene is TRBD1 (6 bases). Deletions cut 10 bases from V and 0 bases from J, with 12 bases between. Per germline, CDR1 MDHEN and CDR2 SYDVKM. There are 13 residues in the CDR3. Here the CDR3 reads CAILGGMNTEAFF. The CDR3 nucleotides are TGTGCCATCCTAGGGGGTATGAACACTGAAGCTTTCTTT. The whole variable domain, remainder taken from reference TRBV28 and TRBJ1-1, is DVKVTQSSRYLVKRTGEKVFLECVQDMDHENMFWYRQDPGLGLRLIYFSYDVKMKEKGDIPEGYSVSREKKERFSLILESASTNQTSMYLCAILGGMNTEAFFGQGTRLTVV.

V is TRBV9 and J is TRBJ2-7, with TRBD2 identical over 7 bases. The germline CDR1 and CDR2 sequences are SGDLS and YYNGEE. The CDR3 contains 12 residues. V lost 7 bases, J lost 5 bases, and 6 bases stayed unmatched. The CDR3 reads CASGQGGNEQYF. The CDR3 nucleotides read TGTGCCAGCGGGCAGGGAGGGAACGAGCAGTACTTC. Variable domain in full (rest from reference TRBV9 and TRBJ2-7): DSGVTQTPKHLITATGQRVTLRCSPRSGDLSVYWYQQSLDQGLQFLIQYYNGEERAKGNILERFSAQQFPDLHSELNLSSLELGDSALYFCASGQGGNEQYFGPGTRLTVT.

This clone was observed a handful of times. The rearrangement joins TRBV7-9 to TRBJ1-6; D call uncertain. The V gene's germline CDR1 is SEHNR and CDR2 FQNEAQ (reference sequence). V shed 1 base and J shed 9 bases, with 7 bases lying between them. The CDR3 is made up of 13 amino acids. The CDR3 sequence is CASSLEAGSPLHF. CDR3 coding DNA: TGTGCCAGCAGCTTAGAGGCGGGTTCACCCCTCCACTTT.

The rearrangement joins TRBV19 to TRBJ2-2; 7 nucleotides line up with TRBD1. The CDR3 has 14 amino acids. Germline CDR1 is LNHDA and CDR2 is SQIVND (reference sequence). Trimming removed 1 base from V and 4 bases from J; junction bases left unmatched: 0. The CDR3: CASSIGQGTGELFF. The CDR3, as DNA: TGTGCCAGTAGTATAGGACAGGGCACCGGGGAGCTGTTTTTT.

The chain links TRBV10-3 to TRBJ2-1; 7 bases map to TRBD1. This CDR3 contains 14 residues. V lost 0 bases and J lost 9; bases outside the gene matches: 5. Germline V CDR1 and CDR2: ENHRY, SYGVKD. Here the CDR3 reads CAISESQQGSEQFF. In DNA form, the CDR3 reads TGTGCCATCAGTGAGTCGCAACAGGGGAGTGAGCAGTTCTTC.

This chain connects TRBV9 to TRBJ2-1; D is possibly TRBD1 or TRBD2 (6 bases each). Trimming removed 3 bases from V and 4 bases from J, with 20 bases in between. The CDR3 has 17 residues. Germline-derived CDR1 and CDR2 are SGDLS and YYNGEE. The CDR3 DNA is TGTGCCAGCAGCGAGGGGGGCCCAACACAACTGTACAATGAGCAGTTCTTC. This encodes CASSEGGPTQLYNEQFF.

The V and J genes are TRBV7-9 and TRBJ1-6; D gene unclear. The length of the CDR3 is 14 residues. Germline V gene lookup returns CDR1 SEHNR and CDR2 FQNEAQ (reference sequence). Trimming cost V 1 base and J 7 bases, with 8 bases left between them. The CDR3 reads CASSLVQSNSPLHF. Written as DNA, the CDR3 is TGTGCCAGCAGCTTAGTTCAGTCAAATTCACCCCTCCACTTT. Full variable domain (outside the CDR3, taken from reference TRBV7-9 and TRBJ1-6): DTGVSQNPRHKITKRGQNVTFRCDPISEHNRLYWYRQTLGQGPEFLTYFQNEAQLEKSRLLSDRFSAERPKGSFSTLEIQRTEQGDSAMYLCASSLVQSNSPLHFGNGTRLTVT.